This T cell receptor (beta chain) is from a study of long-term antiretroviral therapy in people with HIV. Study at large: It was about a decade after the earliest samples that the 2015 immediate-ART recommendation appeared.

The immunoSEQ assay was v3.0, run at survey level. Some clones are missing from TCRdb's copy, which holds only in-frame ones; the method was immunoSEQ multiplex PCR. This sample has more than 15,000 clones, with roughly four fifths found just once. General study findings and limits: Regardless of time point, clones expanded before ART dominated the repertoire. Participants lacked recorded data on ART adherence, viral resistance or therapy changes.

The sample holds a few counts of this clone. Its antigen remains unknown. V shed 5 bases and J 10 bases; nucleotides not matched to a gene: 10. Germline CDR1 reads MGHRA; CDR2 reads YSYEKL. CDR3 length: 13 residues. The source is a man aged 18 to 29 with HIV. V and J are TRBV4-1 and TRBJ1-2; the match to TRBD1 covers 7 bases. Material: unsorted PBMCs, obtained 0.3 years after starting antiretroviral therapy. The CDR3 is CASSFTRDSVYTF. The CDR3 DNA reads as TGCGCCAGCAGCTTTACCCGGGACAGCGTCTACACCTTC.